The 15 T cell receptor beta chains in this list originate from one sample, sequenced in a study of glioma-infiltrating T cells. The iRepertoire nested amplicon-rescue multiplex PCR amplified TCR alpha and beta CDR3s from RNA. TCRdb re-called the multiplex PCR reads with MiXCR, one entry per CDR3 protein. Of about 200,000 distinct CDR3 sequences in the sample, 30% to 40% were seen once. The specimen was glioma tissue, nonneoplastic brain tissue, or PBMCs (not recorded which). Every receptor here comes from a human donor with low-grade glioma or glioblastoma, undergoing nonglioma brain surgery, or in good health (not recorded which).

With respect to this clonotype: A much larger clone differs by one base, so this may be a read error. The chain carries TRBV24-1 and TRBJ2-7; 8 nucleotides match TRBD1. The CDR3 spans 15 residues. V was pared by 5 bases and J by 6 bases, with 11 bases of the junction left unmatched. Germline V lookup: CDR1 KGHDR, CDR2 SFDVKD. The CDR3 here is CATSGPDRGIGEQYF. For the CDR3, the DNA is TGTGCCACCAGTGGTCCCGACAGGGGCATAGGCGAGCAGTACTTC.

This sequence joins TRBV7-2 and TRBJ2-1, with D perhaps matching TRBD2 (6 bases). This CDR3 spans 15 amino acids. Trimming stripped 5 bases from V and 7 bases from J, with 18 bases between. Germline V gene lookup returns CDR1 SGHTA and CDR2 FQGNSA. The CDR3 region is CASSVTRMQPNEQFF. DNA of the CDR3: TGTGCCAGCAGCGTGACTAGGATGCAGCCTAATGAGCAGTTCTTC.

The rearrangement links TRBV5-6 to TRBJ2-3; no reliable D call. V shed 4 bases and J shed 6 bases, with 12 bases lying between them. The CDR3 extends over 13 amino acids. In germline, CDR1 is SGHDT, CDR2 YYEEEE. The DNA of the CDR3 is TGTGCCAGCAGCATAGGACCCGGGGATACGCAGTATTTT. Residues: CASSIGPGDTQYF.

This clonotype was seen repeatedly, ten times or more. This sequence joins TRBV2 and TRBJ1-5; no reliable D call. Deletions cut 10 bases from V and 6 bases from J, with 16 bases between. The CDR3 loop spans 13 amino acids. The V gene's germline CDR1 is SNHLY and CDR2 FYNNEI. The chain's CDR3 is CATLEGSGQPQHF. The CDR3 DNA is TGTGCCACCCTGGAGGGCAGTGGTCAGCCCCAGCATTTT.

With respect to this clonotype: A read error may produce the germline difference seen at one junction end. V is TRBV27 and J is TRBJ1-2, with TRBD1 as a possible D gene (6 bases). Germline V gives CDR1 MNHEY, CDR2 SMNVEV (reference sequence). This CDR3 has 14 residues. The CDR3 spells CASIKGHSNYGDTF. CDR3 in DNA: TGTGCCAGCATTAAGGGACACTCCAATTATGGCGACACCTTC.

The rearrangement links TRBV19 to TRBJ2-2; 8 positions agree with TRBD2. Trimming at V came to 4 bases and at J to 4 bases, leaving 11 bases not matched to a gene. The germline gives CDR1 LNHDA, CDR2 SQIVND (reference sequence). The CDR3 length is 17 residues. This CDR3 is CASSTTGGVRGTGELFF. CDR3 DNA: TGTGCCAGTAGTACTACGGGAGGGGTGCGAGGCACCGGGGAGCTGTTTTTT.

The V call is TRBV29-1, the J call TRBJ2-7, with 7 nucleotides matching TRBD1. Germline assignment: CDR1 SQVTM and CDR2 ANQGSEA. The CDR3 loop spans 13 amino acids. The J segment lost 3 bases and the V segment lost 2 bases, leaving 4 bases of the junction unmatched. CDR3 protein: CSVELRQGYEQYF. CDR3 in DNA: TGCAGCGTTGAACTGCGACAGGGCTACGAGCAGTACTTC.

A word on this clonotype: This sequence may be a read error, since a much larger clone differs from it by one base. The chain has TRBV4-3 and TRBJ1-5; D is undetermined. Germline CDR1 LGHNA, CDR2 YSLEER. This CDR3 contains 15 residues. This chain's CDR3 is CASSQDFGEDQPKHF. CDR3 sequence (DNA): TGCGCCAGCAGCCAAGATTTCGGCGAAGATCAGCCCAAGCATTTT.

The chain carries TRBV27 and TRBJ1-5, with D unclear. The CDR3 is made up of 17 amino acids. The V end was cut by 0 bases, the J end by 7 bases, with 19 bases between. The germline CDR1 and CDR2 sequences are MNHEY and SMNVEV (reference sequence). As DNA, the CDR3 is TGTGCCAGCAGTTTATCGGGCAAAACTAGAGGCTCCCAGCCCCAGCATTTT. Its translation: CASSLSGKTRGSQPQHF.

This rearrangement joins TRBV19 to TRBJ1-5, with TRBD1 identical over 9 bases. CDR1 is LNHDA and CDR2 is SQIVND in the germline V gene (reference sequence). The CDR3 extends over 15 amino acids. The junction had 10 bases not matched to a gene; V was cut back by 7 bases and J by 6 bases. The CDR3 bases are TGTGCCAGTACCTCCACAGGGGGCTGGGGTCAGCCCCAGCATTTT. Residues: CASTSTGGWGQPQHF.

For the CDR3, the DNA is TGTGCCAGCAAAGTACTAGCGGTCGGGCACAATGAGCAGTTCTTC. This sequence encodes CASKVLAVGHNEQFF. The V gene is TRBV6-6, the J gene TRBJ2-1; 8 bases are shared with TRBD2. The CDR3 is 15 residues long. Germline lookup yields CDR1 MNHNY and CDR2 SVGAGI (reference sequence). The V segment lost 7 bases and the J segment 5 bases; nucleotides outside the gene matches: 10.

This chain links TRBV4-1 with TRBJ1-2; D is uncertain. The V end was cut by 0 bases, the J end by 4 bases, with 18 bases between. CDR1 is MGHRA and CDR2 is YSYEKL in the germline V gene. The CDR3 is 17 amino acids. The CDR3 loop reads CASSQEHNTPPSYGYTF. The CDR3 DNA sequence: TGCGCCAGCAGCCAAGAACACAATACACCCCCATCCTATGGCTACACCTTC.

The chain carries TRBV3-1 and TRBJ2-5; TRBD2 matches at 10 bases. Germline V gene sequence: CDR1 LGHDT, CDR2 YNNKEL (reference sequence). V trimming: 10 bases; J trimming: 4 bases; junction bases outside the gene matches: 21. The CDR3 totals 18 residues. The CDR3 sequence: CAISQPPGLAEDGETQYF. DNA for the CDR3: TGTGCCATCAGTCAGCCCCCCGGACTAGCGGAGGACGGAGAGACCCAGTACTTC.

This clonotype was observed at least ten times. This chain joins TRBV10-3 and TRBJ2-3; the D gene is possibly TRBD1 (6 bases). The CDR3 length is 14 residues. The V gene lost 3 bases and the J gene lost 5 bases, with 12 bases spanning the gap. Looked up from germline, CDR1 is ENHRY and CDR2 is SYGVKD. As DNA, the CDR3 is TGTGCCATCAGTGAAGGGCAGGGGAGAGATACGCAGTATTTT. This translates into CAISEGQGRDTQYF.

This clonotype was seen many times. J is TRBJ2-7 and V is TRBV7-2; D perhaps matches TRBD1 (6 bases). Germline V lookup: CDR1 SGHTA, CDR2 FQGNSA. V gave up 3 bases and J gave up 2 bases, with 23 bases separating them. The CDR3 consists of 18 residues. The CDR3 spells CASSFPKGAGAKTYEQYF. The CDR3 region has the DNA TGTGCCAGCAGCTTCCCAAAAGGGGCAGGGGCGAAAACCTACGAGCAGTACTTC.